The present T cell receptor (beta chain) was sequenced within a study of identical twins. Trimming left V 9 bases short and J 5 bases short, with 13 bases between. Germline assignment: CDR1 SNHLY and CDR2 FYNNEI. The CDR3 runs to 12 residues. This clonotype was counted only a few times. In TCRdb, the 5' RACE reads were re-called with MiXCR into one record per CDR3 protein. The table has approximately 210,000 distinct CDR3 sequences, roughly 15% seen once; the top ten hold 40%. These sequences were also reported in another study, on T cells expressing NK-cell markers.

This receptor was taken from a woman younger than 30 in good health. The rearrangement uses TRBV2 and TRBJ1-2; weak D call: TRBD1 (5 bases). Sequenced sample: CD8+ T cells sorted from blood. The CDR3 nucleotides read TGTGCCAGAGATAAAGGGGAATATGGCTACACCTTC. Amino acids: CARDKGEYGYTF. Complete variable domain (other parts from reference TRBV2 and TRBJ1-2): EPEVTQTPSHQVTQMGQEVILRCVPISNHLYFYWYRQILGQKVEFLVSFYNNEISEKSEIFDDQFSVERPDGSNFTLKIRSTKLEDSAMYFCARDKGEYGYTFGSGTRLTVV.